This entry lists 28 T cell receptor beta chains sequenced from one sample in a study of T cell repertoires in cytomegalovirus infection. A single record per CDR3 protein comes from TCRdb applying MiXCR to the reads. This table has hundreds of thousands of distinct CDR3 sequences, 20% to 25% appearing once. Sequenced sample: CD8+ T cells from PBMCs. The receptors were gathered from a human donor in good health (CMV status not recorded). Some clones in this sample may be carry-over from other donors' samples.

This clonotype has ten or more counts. V usage is TRBV10-3 and J usage is TRBJ2-2; perhaps TRBD1 as D (6 bases). Germline lookup yields CDR1 ENHRY and CDR2 SYGVKD. Trimming left V 10 bases short and J 0 bases short, with 21 bases between. The CDR3 covers 17 residues. The DNA of the CDR3 is TGTGCCACGGCCGGGAACAGGGAATTTTCGAACACCGGGGAGCTGTTTTTT. This sequence encodes CATAGNREFSNTGELFF.

Worth noting for this clonotype: A much larger clone differs by one base, so this may be a read error. The chain joins TRBV7-1 to TRBJ1-1; 10 bases map to TRBD1. Being an ORF, TRBV7-1 has a function that is uncertain. This CDR3 region has 15 residues. CDR3 in amino acids: CANSSADRGLPEAFF. The CDR3 DNA follows: TGTGCCAACAGCTCAGCCGACAGGGGGCTTCCTGAAGCTTTCTTT.

The chain uses TRBV29-1 and TRBJ2-5; 7 nucleotides match TRBD1. The CDR3 length is 15 residues. The V segment lost 0 bases and the J segment 0 bases; nucleotides outside the gene matches: 4. Germline V CDR1 and CDR2: SQVTM, ANQGSEA. Here the CDR3 DNA reads TGCAGCGTTGAAGAAGAGGGGGCACACCAAGAGACCCAGTACTTC. It is translated as CSVEEEGAHQETQYF. Variable domain in full (rest from reference TRBV29-1 and TRBJ2-5): SAVISQKPSRDICQRGTSLTIQCQVDSQVTMMFWYRQQPGQSLTLIATANQGSEATYESGFVIDKFPISRPNLTFSTLTVSNMSPEDSSIYLCSVEEEGAHQETQYFGPGTRLLVL.

This clonotype was counted only a few times. The genes are TRBV20-1 and TRBJ1-2; TRBD1 is a possible D gene (5 bases). Germline V lookup: CDR1 DFQATT, CDR2 SNEGSKA (reference sequence). This CDR3 contains 13 residues. Trimming left V 6 bases short and J 4 bases short, with 15 bases between. CDR3 region: CSAIQRGFYGYTF. The CDR3 DNA is TGCAGTGCCATTCAAAGGGGTTTCTATGGCTACACCTTC.

The chain carries TRBV6-5 and TRBJ2-1, with 7 bases that match TRBD2. The CDR3 is 15 residues long. With V trimmed by 5 bases and J by 6 bases, 10 bases remained unmatched. Germline CDR1 and CDR2: MNHEY and SVGAGI. The CDR3 region is CASSPGLAVINEQFF. In nucleotides, the CDR3 is TGTGCCAGCAGTCCCGGCCTAGCGGTCATCAATGAGCAGTTCTTC.

Many counts were recorded for this clonotype. Compared with germline, one end of the junction differs, possibly owing to a read error. The rearrangement links TRBV7-7 to TRBJ2-2, with D possibly matching TRBD2 (5 bases). Germline V gene data show CDR1 as SSHAT and CDR2 as FNYEAQ (reference sequence). The CDR3 sequence is 15 residues long. CDR3 residues: CASSSGEGPTGELFF. The CDR3 region has the DNA TGTGCTAGCAGCTCTGGAGAGGGCCCCACCGGGGAGCTGTTTTTT.

This clonotype showed up just once. A single base separates this from a much larger clone, so it may be a read error. The chain uses TRBV7-2 and TRBJ1-3, with a possible D match to TRBD1 (5 bases). Germline CDR1 and CDR2: SGHTA and FQGNSA. The CDR3 is 13 amino acids. DNA for the CDR3: TGTGCCAACAGCCTTCCGAGGGGTAACACCATATATTTT. This codes for CANSLPRGNTIYF. Full variable domain (missing parts from reference TRBV7-2 and TRBJ1-3): GAGVSQSPSNKVTEKGKDVELRCDPISGHTALYWYRQSLGQGLEFLIYFQGNSAPDKSGLPSDRFSAERTGGSVSTLTIQRTQQEDSAVYLCANSLPRGNTIYFGEGSWLTVV.

Many counts were recorded for this clonotype. The germline gene is not matched at one end of the junction; a read error may be the cause. The chain links TRBV7-2 to TRBJ1-3, with D uncertain. This CDR3 spans 14 amino acids. Germline V gene sequence: CDR1 SGHTA, CDR2 FQGNSA. The CDR3 is CASSLVSVSRAENF. CDR3 DNA sequence: TGTGCCAGCAGCTTAGTTTCGGTGTCGAGGGCGGAGAATTTT.

This clonotype was counted between two and nine times. The chain is built from TRBV27 and TRBJ2-3; D is unclear. V lost 2 bases and J 4 bases, leaving 13 bases between the germline ends. The CDR3 is made up of 15 amino acids. Germline CDR1 is MNHEY and CDR2 is SMNVEV (reference sequence). The CDR3 is CASSLVRSLADTQYF. The CDR3 DNA follows: TGTGCCAGCAGTTTAGTTCGTAGTCTCGCAGATACGCAGTATTTT.

This clonotype was seen only a few times. The chain employs TRBV7-9 and TRBJ2-7; D may be TRBD1 (6 bases). The CDR3 contains 15 residues. Germline V gives CDR1 SEHNR, CDR2 FQNEAQ (reference sequence). V lost 5 bases and J 4 bases, leaving 18 bases between the germline ends. CDR3 in DNA: TGTGCCAGCAGCCCCCCTGGGGACAACGCGTACGAGCAGTACTTC. Translation gives CASSPPGDNAYEQYF.

This clonotype has a handful of counts. This sequence joins TRBV9 and TRBJ2-1, with a possible D match to TRBD2 (6 bases). The V and J ends lost 0 bases and 6 bases respectively, with 10 bases between them. Germline assignment: CDR1 SGDLS and CDR2 YYNGEE. The CDR3 loop spans 14 amino acids. CDR3: CASSVAQRANEQFF. DNA for the CDR3: TGTGCCAGCAGCGTAGCTCAGCGGGCCAATGAGCAGTTCTTC. The variable domain in full, with the rest retrieved from reference TRBV9 and TRBJ2-1, is DSGVTQTPKHLITATGQRVTLRCSPRSGDLSVYWYQQSLDQGLQFLIQYYNGEERAKGNILERFSAQQFPDLHSELNLSSLELGDSALYFCASSVAQRANEQFFGPGTRLTVL.

This clonotype was seen at least ten times. This chain joins TRBV10-3 and TRBJ2-7, with TRBD1 matching over 7 bases. The germline V gene encodes CDR1 ENHRY and CDR2 SYGVKD. The CDR3 spans 11 residues. Trimming took 6 bases from V and 10 from J; bases not matched to a gene: 6. The CDR3 region is CAIRTRDSQYF. The CDR3 DNA sequence: TGTGCCATCAGGACCAGGGACAGCCAGTACTTC.

In its sample, this clonotype was seen a few times. The chain has TRBV6-2 or TRBV6-3 and TRBJ2-4; D possibly corresponds to TRBD1 (5 bases). The CDR3 contains 13 residues. V was clipped by 2 bases and J by 7 bases, with 9 bases between them. Germline V lookup: CDR1 MNHEY, CDR2 SVGEGT. This chain's CDR3 is CASSYPGKNIQYF. For the CDR3, the DNA is TGTGCCAGCAGTTACCCAGGGAAGAACATTCAGTACTTC.

Of note for this clonotype: With a much larger clone just one base away, this may be a read error. The genes are TRBV7-4 and TRBJ1-2; 8 positions match TRBD1. Germline V gene lookup returns CDR1 SGHVT and CDR2 SQSDAQ. Germline trimming cut 4 bases from V and 10 bases from J; bases unmatched to any gene: 14. This CDR3 contains 15 residues. CDR3 in amino acids: CASSSPTGQGGDYTF. Written as DNA, the CDR3 is TGTGCCAGCAGCTCCCCGACTGGACAGGGCGGAGACTACACCTTC.

This clonotype appeared many times. The chain has TRBV28 and TRBJ2-1; D perhaps matches TRBD2 (5 bases). The CDR3 consists of 12 residues. Trimming left V 7 bases short and J 3 bases short, with 7 bases between. From germline, CDR1 is MDHEN and CDR2 SYDVKM. CDR3 protein: CASTAGYNEQFF. The CDR3, as DNA: TGTGCCAGCACCGCGGGCTACAATGAGCAGTTCTTC.

V is TRBV28 and J is TRBJ1-5; the D gene is possibly TRBD1 (5 bases). CDR1 and CDR2 (germline): MDHEN, SYDVKM. The CDR3 sequence is 14 residues long. Trimming pared 4 bases from V and 5 bases from J, leaving 12 bases between. The CDR3 here is CASSSVGVYQPQHF. The CDR3 DNA sequence: TGTGCCAGCAGTTCAGTAGGGGTTTATCAGCCCCAGCATTTT.

At least ten counts were recorded for this clonotype. The chain carries TRBV7-2 and TRBJ1-5; D possibly corresponds to TRBD1 (5 bases). The germline V gene encodes CDR1 SGHTA and CDR2 FQGNSA. The ends were cut back, 7 bases at V and 3 bases at J, with 16 bases in the middle. The CDR3 spans 15 residues. The chain's CDR3 is CASTPEGALNQPQHF. The CDR3 DNA follows: TGTGCCAGCACCCCTGAAGGGGCGCTCAATCAGCCCCAGCATTTT.

This clonotype was seen a handful of times. The chain links TRBV5-1 to TRBJ2-7, with 12 positions matching TRBD2. The CDR3 length is 14 residues. Trimming took 4 bases from V and 4 from J; bases not matched to a gene: 3. Germline-derived CDR1 and CDR2 are SGHRS and YFSETQ. CDR3 sequence reads: CASSLTSGGYEQYV. The CDR3 DNA reads as TGCGCCAGCAGCCTGACTAGCGGGGGTTACGAGCAGTACGTC.

This clonotype was counted at least ten times. The chain recombines TRBV7-6 with TRBJ2-7, with TRBD1 as a possible D gene (6 bases). V was cut by 5 bases and J by 1 base, with 12 bases left in between. This CDR3 spans 14 amino acids. Per germline, CDR1 SGHVS and CDR2 FNYEAQ. CDR3 nucleotides: TGTGCCAGCAGCCCAGGGGCAGGTTCCTACGAGCAGTACTTC. This gives the protein CASSPGAGSYEQYF.

Ten or more counts support this clonotype. The chain recombines TRBV7-9 with TRBJ1-5, with D hard to call. The V gene's germline CDR1 is SEHNR and CDR2 FQNEAQ (reference sequence). Trimming removed 1 base from V and 4 bases from J, with 2 bases in between. This CDR3 spans 12 amino acids. The CDR3 loop reads CASSLENQPQHF. The CDR3 nucleotides are TGTGCCAGCAGCTTAGAAAATCAGCCCCAGCATTTT.

This chain uses TRBV12-3 or TRBV12-4 with TRBJ1-2; 9 bases are shared with TRBD1. CDR3 length: 15 residues. The V and J ends lost 5 bases and 6 bases, in that order; junction bases with no gene match: 10. The CDR3 DNA follows: TGTGCCAGCAGTGGGACAGGGTGGAGGCGGGATGGCTACACCTTC. It specifies CASSGTGWRRDGYTF.

This clonotype was counted only a few times. The gene calls are TRBV7-9 and TRBJ1-1, with a possible D match to TRBD1 (5 bases). Trimming cost V 0 bases and J 3 bases, with 14 bases left between them. This CDR3 contains 16 residues. Germline CDR1 and CDR2: SEHNR and FQNEAQ (reference sequence). This CDR3 reads CASSLAGQDPDTEAFF. The CDR3 DNA reads as TGTGCCAGCAGCTTAGCGGGGCAGGACCCGGACACTGAAGCTTTCTTT.

Remarks on this clonotype: Possible read error: a much larger clone is one base away. This rearrangement joins TRBV6-5 to TRBJ1-2, with 9 bases fitting TRBD1. CDR3 size: 18 residues. Germline V lookup: CDR1 MNHEY, CDR2 SVGAGI. CDR3 coding DNA: TGTGCCAACAGTTACCACCGAGACTACAGGGGGCCGTACTATGGCTACACCTTC. It specifies CANSYHRDYRGPYYGYTF.

This clonotype has ten or more counts. The chain joins TRBV7-9 to TRBJ1-6, with D possibly being TRBD1 (6 bases). CDR1 SEHNR and CDR2 FQNEAQ come from the germline V gene (reference sequence). With 5 bases removed from V and 8 bases from J, the gap between germline ends came to 16 bases. CDR3 size: 15 residues. CDR3 DNA: TGTGCCAGCAGCCTAGACAGGCCATCGGATTCACCCCTCCACTTT. Its protein product is CASSLDRPSDSPLHF.

The rearrangement links TRBV4-1 to TRBJ1-5; TRBD1 is a possible D gene (6 bases). The V end lost 3 bases, the J end lost 7 bases, and 19 bases lay between the germline ends. CDR3 size: 16 residues. Looked up from germline, CDR1 is MGHRA and CDR2 is YSYEKL. CDR3 protein: CASSHSRDTLGQPQHF. The CDR3 DNA reads TGCGCCAGCAGCCATTCTCGGGACACTCTGGGACAGCCCCAGCATTTT.

The CDR3 here is CATSTGRDYRTDTQYF. In DNA form, the CDR3 reads TGTGCCACCAGCACGGGACGGGACTACCGCACAGATACGCAGTATTTT. This chain connects TRBV24-1 to TRBJ2-3; TRBD2 agrees at 7 bases. The CDR3 is 16 amino acids. Germline lookup yields CDR1 KGHDR and CDR2 SFDVKD. Losses at the gene ends were 7 bases for V and 1 base for J; bases not matched to a gene: 10.

This clonotype was counted many times. The CDR3 sequence is CASSLGTGPNTGELFF. The CDR3 DNA follows: TGTGCCAGCAGTTTAGGGACAGGCCCTAACACCGGGGAGCTGTTTTTT. The rearrangement joins TRBV28 to TRBJ2-2, with 8 positions matching TRBD1. The CDR3 runs 16 residues. Trimming took 2 bases from V and 2 from J; bases not matched to a gene: 4. Germline lookup yields CDR1 MDHEN and CDR2 SYDVKM.

This clonotype came up once. This may arise from a read error, as a much more abundant clone is one base away. The chain joins TRBV7-8 to TRBJ2-1; 8 positions agree with TRBD2. The germline V gene encodes CDR1 SGHVS and CDR2 FQNEAQ. The CDR3 runs to 16 residues. The CDR3, as DNA: TGTGTCAGCAGCCCACTAGCGGTTGGATCCTACAATGAGCAGTTCTTC. Amino acids: CVSSPLAVGSYNEQFF.